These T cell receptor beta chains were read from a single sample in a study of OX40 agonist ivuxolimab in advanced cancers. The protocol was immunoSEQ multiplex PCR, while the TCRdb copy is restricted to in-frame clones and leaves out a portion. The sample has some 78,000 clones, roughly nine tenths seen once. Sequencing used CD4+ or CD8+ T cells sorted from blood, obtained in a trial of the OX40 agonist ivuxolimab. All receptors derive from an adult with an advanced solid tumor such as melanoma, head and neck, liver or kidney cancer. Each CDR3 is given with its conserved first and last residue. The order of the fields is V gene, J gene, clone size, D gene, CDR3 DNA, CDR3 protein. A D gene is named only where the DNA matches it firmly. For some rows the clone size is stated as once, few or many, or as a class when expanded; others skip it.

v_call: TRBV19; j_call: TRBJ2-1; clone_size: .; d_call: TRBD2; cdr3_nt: TGTGCCACCAGACTAGCGGGGGCCTTCTACAATGAGCAGTTCTTC; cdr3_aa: CATRLAGAFYNEQFF
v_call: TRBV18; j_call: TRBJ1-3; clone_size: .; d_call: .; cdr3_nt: TGTGCCAGCTCACCCCTCCAGTTCTCTGGAAACACCATATATTTT; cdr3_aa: CASSPLQFSGNTIYF
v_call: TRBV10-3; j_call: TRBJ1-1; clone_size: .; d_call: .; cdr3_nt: TGTGCCATCAGTGGGGTTGGGTCGGGGGACAACACTGAAGCTTTCTTT; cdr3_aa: CAISGVGSGDNTEAFF
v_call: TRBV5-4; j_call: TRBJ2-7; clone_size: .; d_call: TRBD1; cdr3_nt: TGTGCCAGCAGCTTCGGGACAGGGGGCTTGGGGGAGCAGTACTTC; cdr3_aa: CASSFGTGGLGEQYF
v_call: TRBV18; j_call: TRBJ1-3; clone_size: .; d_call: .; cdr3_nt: TGTGCCAGCTCCGTCTCCTCTGGAAACACCATATATTTT; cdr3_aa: CASSVSSGNTIYF
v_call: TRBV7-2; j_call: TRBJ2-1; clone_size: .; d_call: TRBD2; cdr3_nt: TGTGCCAGCAGCTTAAGGCCGGGACTAGCGGACAATGAGCAGTTCTTC; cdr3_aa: CASSLRPGLADNEQFF
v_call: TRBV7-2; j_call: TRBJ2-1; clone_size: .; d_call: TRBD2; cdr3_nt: TGTGCCAGCAGCTTAGCGCTAGGAACTAGCGGGAGAAAAAATGAGCAGTTCTTC; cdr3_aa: CASSLALGTSGRKNEQFF
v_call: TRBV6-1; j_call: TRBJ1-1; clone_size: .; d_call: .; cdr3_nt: TGTGCCAGCAGCCACGATATGGTGAACACTGAAGCTTTCTTT; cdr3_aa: CASSHDMVNTEAFF
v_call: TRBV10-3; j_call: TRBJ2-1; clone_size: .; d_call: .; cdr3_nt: TGTGCCATCAGTGAACCCGGGACCGTGGAGTTCTTC; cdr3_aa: CAISEPGTVEFF
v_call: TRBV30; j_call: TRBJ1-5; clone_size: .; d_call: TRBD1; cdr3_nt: TGTGCCTGGAGTTCCGACAGGGGAAATTGGCAGCCCCAGCATTTT; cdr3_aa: CAWSSDRGNWQPQHF
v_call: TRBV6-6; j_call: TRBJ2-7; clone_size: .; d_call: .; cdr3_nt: TGTGCCAGCAGTTACTCGAATCCAGGCTCCTACGAGCAGTACTTC; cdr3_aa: CASSYSNPGSYEQYF
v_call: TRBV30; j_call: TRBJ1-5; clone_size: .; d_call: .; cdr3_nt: TGTGCCTGGAGCAAGGGACTGTATAGCAATCAGCCCCAGCATTTT; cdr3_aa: CAWSKGLYSNQPQHF
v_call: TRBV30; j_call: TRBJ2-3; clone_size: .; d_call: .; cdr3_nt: TGTGCCTGGAGTTCCATGGGGGATACGCAGTATTTT; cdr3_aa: CAWSSMGDTQYF
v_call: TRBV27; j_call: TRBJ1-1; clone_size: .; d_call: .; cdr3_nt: TGTGCCAGCAGCTGGGGGGGTAACACTGAAGCTTTCTTT; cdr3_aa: CASSWGGNTEAFF
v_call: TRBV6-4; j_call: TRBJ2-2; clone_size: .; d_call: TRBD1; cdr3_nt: TGTGCCAGCAGCGGGACAGGGGTCCCCGGGGAGCTGTTTTTT; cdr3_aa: CASSGTGVPGELFF
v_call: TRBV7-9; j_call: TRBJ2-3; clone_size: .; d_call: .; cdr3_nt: TGTGCCAGCAGCTTAACTGGGCTTTCTAGCACAGATACGCAGTATTTT; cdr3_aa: CASSLTGLSSTDTQYF
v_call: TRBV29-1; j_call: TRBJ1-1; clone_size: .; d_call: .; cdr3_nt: TGCAGCGTTGACAGGGGATGGGGAATGAACACTGAAGCTTTCTTT; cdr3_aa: CSVDRGWGMNTEAFF
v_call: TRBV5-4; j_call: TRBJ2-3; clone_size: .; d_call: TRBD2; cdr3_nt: TGTGCCAGCAGTAACCGGGGGGGAGGGGAATCAGATACGCAGTATTTT; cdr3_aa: CASSNRGGGESDTQYF
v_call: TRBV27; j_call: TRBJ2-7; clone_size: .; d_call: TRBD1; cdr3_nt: TGTGCCAGCAGTTCCCGGGACAGCAACTACGAGCAGTACTTC; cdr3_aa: CASSSRDSNYEQYF
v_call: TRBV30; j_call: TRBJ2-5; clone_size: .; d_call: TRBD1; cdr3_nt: TGTGCCTGGAGGCAAGGACAGGTAGAAGGAGAGACCCAGTACTTC; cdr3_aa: CAWRQGQVEGETQYF
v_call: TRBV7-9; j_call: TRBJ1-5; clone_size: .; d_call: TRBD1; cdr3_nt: TGTGCCAGCAGCCCGGGTGGACAGGGAAATCAGCCCCAGCATTTT; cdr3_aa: CASSPGGQGNQPQHF
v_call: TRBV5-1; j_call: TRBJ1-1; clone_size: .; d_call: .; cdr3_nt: TGCGCCAGCAGTCGCCCCCGGATTGGGGGGGACACTGAAGCTTTCTTT; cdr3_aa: CASSRPRIGGDTEAFF
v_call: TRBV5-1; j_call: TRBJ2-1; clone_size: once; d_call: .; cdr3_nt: TGCGCCAGCAGCCCGGGACCTCAGGCTAGCAATGAGCAGTTCTTC; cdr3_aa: CASSPGPQASNEQFF
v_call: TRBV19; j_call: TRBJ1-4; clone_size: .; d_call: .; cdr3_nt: TGTGCCAGTAGTGACGGGACGGGGCCGGCAACTAATGAAAAACTGTTTTTT; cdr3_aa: CASSDGTGPATNEKLFF
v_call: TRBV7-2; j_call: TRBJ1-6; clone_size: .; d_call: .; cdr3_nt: TGTGCCAGCAGCTTAGTAGAGGGGACGTATTCACCCCTCCACTTT; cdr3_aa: CASSLVEGTYSPLHF
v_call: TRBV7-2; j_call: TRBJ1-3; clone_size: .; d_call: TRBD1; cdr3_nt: TGTGCCAGCAGGCCTCGACAGGGGAGAGCCGGAAACACCATATATTTT; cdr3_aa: CASRPRQGRAGNTIYF
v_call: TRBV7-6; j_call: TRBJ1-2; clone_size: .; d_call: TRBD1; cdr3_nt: TGTGCCAGCAGCCAGGACAGGCTCTATGGCTACACCTTC; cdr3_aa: CASSQDRLYGYTF
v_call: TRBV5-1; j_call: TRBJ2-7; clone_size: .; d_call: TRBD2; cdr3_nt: TGCGCCAGCAGCCCGGCGGGAGCCGCCTACGAGCAGTACTTC; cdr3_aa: CASSPAGAAYEQYF
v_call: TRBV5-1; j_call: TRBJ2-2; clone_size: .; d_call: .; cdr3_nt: TGCGCCAGCAGCCCCTCGAGGGGGACCGGGGAGCTGTTTTTT; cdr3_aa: CASSPSRGTGELFF
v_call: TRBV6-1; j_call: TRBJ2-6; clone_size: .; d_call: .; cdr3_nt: TGTGCCAGCAGTGACGGAGCCGGGGGCATGGAGGGGGCCAACGTCCTGACTTTC; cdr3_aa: CASSDGAGGMEGANVLTF
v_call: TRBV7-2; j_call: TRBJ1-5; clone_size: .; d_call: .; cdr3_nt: TGTGCCAGCAGCTTAGACAGCAGGGTTCAGCCTCAGCATTTT; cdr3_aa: CASSLDSRVQPQHF
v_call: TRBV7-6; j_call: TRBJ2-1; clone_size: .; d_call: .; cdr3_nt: TGTGCCAGCAGCTTGTCTCTTTGGGGGAAAACTGACAATGAGCAGTTCTTC; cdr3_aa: CASSLSLWGKTDNEQFF
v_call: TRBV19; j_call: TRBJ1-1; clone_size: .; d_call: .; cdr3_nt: TGTGCCAGTAGACCATTGGGGGATGGATTTGCTTTCTTT; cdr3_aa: CASRPLGDGFAFF
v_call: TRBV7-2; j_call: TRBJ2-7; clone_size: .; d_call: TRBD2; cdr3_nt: TGTGCCAGCAGCCCCGGGACTAGCAACGAGCAGTACTTC; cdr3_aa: CASSPGTSNEQYF
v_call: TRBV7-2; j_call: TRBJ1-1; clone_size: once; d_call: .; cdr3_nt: TGTGCCAGCAGCTTAGTTGGATACACTGAAGCTTTCTTT; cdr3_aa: CASSLVGYTEAFF
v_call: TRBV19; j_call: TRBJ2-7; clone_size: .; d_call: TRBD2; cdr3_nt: TGTGCCAGTAGTATAGGACTAGCGGGCCTATCCTACGAGCAGTACTTC; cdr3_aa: CASSIGLAGLSYEQYF
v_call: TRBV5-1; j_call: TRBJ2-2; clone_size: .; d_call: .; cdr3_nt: TGCGCCAGCAGCTTGCGAGGGGTCACCGGGGAGCTGTTTTTT; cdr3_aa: CASSLRGVTGELFF
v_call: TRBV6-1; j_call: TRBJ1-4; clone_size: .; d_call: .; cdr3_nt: TGTGCCAGCAGTACAGGATCAACTAATGAAAAACTGTTTTTT; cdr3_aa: CASSTGSTNEKLFF
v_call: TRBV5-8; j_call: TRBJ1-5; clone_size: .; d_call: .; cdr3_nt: TGTGCCAGCAGCTTGGCCGGCAGGGGATGGGATCAGCCCCAGCATTTT; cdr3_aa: CASSLAGRGWDQPQHF
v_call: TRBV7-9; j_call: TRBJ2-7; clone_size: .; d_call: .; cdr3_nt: TGTGCCAGCACTGTCCTCAGGTCTCTCCCCTACGAGCAGTACTTC; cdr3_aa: CASTVLRSLPYEQYF
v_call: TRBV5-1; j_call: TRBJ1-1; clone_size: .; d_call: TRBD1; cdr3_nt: TGCGCCAGCAGCTTGGGACAGGGGTCGAACACTGAAGCTTTCTTT; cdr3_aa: CASSLGQGSNTEAFF
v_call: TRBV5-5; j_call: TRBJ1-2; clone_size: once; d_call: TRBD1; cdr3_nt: TGTGCCAGCAGCTCAGGGGGCGACTATGGCTACACCTTC; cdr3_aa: CASSSGGDYGYTF
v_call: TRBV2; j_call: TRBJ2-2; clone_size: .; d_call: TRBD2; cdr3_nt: TGTGCCAGCAGTCTGGCTAGCGGATTAAACACCGGGGAGCTGTTTTTT; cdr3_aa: CASSLASGLNTGELFF
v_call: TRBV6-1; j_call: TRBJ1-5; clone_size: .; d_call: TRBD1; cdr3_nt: TGTGCCAGCAGTGAGGGGGGACAGGAGCCCCAGCATTTT; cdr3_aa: CASSEGGQEPQHF
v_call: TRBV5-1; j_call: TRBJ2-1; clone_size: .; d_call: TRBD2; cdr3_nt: TGCGCCAGCAGCTTAGCTAGCGGGAGGGACTCCTACAATGAGCAGTTCTTC; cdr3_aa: CASSLASGRDSYNEQFF